Detailed here is one T cell receptor (beta chain). The CDR3 sequence is 15 residues long. CDR1 and CDR2 from the germline V gene are SGHRS and YFSETQ. After removal of 2 bases from V and 5 bases from J, the junction contained 5 bases not matched to a gene. How the authors handled the data: Nucleated cell number was recorded as an estimate derived from reference gene primer amplification. Sequencing was performed with immunoSEQ multiplex PCR; in TCRdb, only in-frame clones are kept and a portion is missing. That table gives V, J and clone size, and the DNA gave D and trimming. The sample holds under 450,000 clones, approximately 90% seen once. This sample was included in a study of blood T cell repertoires in COVID-19. Study-level background: The United States, Italy and Spain supplied acute and convalescent COVID-19 samples.

Enrollment of patients from Seattle took place during active infection, with longitudinal follow-up. The clonotype originates from a woman aged 45-60 years with COVID-19, enrolled during active disease. The sample was peripheral blood. The chain couples TRBV5-1 to TRBJ2-2; TRBD2 matches 8 bases. CDR3: CASSFSGGRTGELFF. The CDR3 DNA is TGCGCCAGCAGCTTCAGCGGGGGAAGGACCGGGGAGCTGTTTTTT. The full variable domain, with the rest looked up from reference TRBV5-1 and TRBJ2-2, is KAGVTQTPRYLIKTRGQQVTLSCSPISGHRSVSWYQQTPGQGLQFLFEYFSETQRNKGNFPGRFSGRQFSNSRSEMNVSTLELGDSALYLCASSFSGGRTGELFFGEGSRLTVL.